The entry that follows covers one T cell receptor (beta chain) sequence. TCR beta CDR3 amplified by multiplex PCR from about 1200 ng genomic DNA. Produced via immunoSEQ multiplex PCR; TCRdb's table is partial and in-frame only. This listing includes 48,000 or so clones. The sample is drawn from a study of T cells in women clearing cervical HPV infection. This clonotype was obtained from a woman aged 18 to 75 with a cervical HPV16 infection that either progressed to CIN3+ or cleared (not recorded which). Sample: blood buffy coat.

The sequenced part of the CDR3 DNA is TGTGCCAGTAGACCACGTCCAGGCCCAGAGCCC. Translation gives CASRPRPGPEP. The full CDR3 reads CASRPRPGPEPQHF. The V and J genes are TRBV19 and TRBJ1-5; D is ambiguous. The DNA ends 3 residues before the CDR3 does, and the rest of the CDR3 is filled in from the germline J gene. CDR3 size: 14 residues. V was pared by 6 bases and J by 8 bases, with 17 bases between. CDR1 is LNHDA, CDR2 SQIVND, per germline (reference sequence).